This entry is about one T cell receptor (beta chain). Antigen: not known. Profiling relied on immunoSEQ multiplex PCR, and the TCRdb table lists in-frame clones only, not all of them. The repertoire holds 70,000 to 90,000 clones, around 80% seen once, with around a tenth in the top ten. The sample is drawn from a study of PD-L1 blockade in urothelial cancer. Overall study: Analysis of blood occurred 3 weeks (second dose) and 6 weeks after treatment start. Blood yielded a median of around 150,000 T cells per sample. Findings and caveats of the study: Pretreatment TCR clonality in blood under the median foretold superior survival.

The CDR3 totals 18 residues. With 4 bases removed from V and 7 bases from J, the gap between germline ends came to 26 bases. Per germline, CDR1 MNHEY and CDR2 SMNVEV (reference sequence). Here the sequenced sample was PBMCs, taken around atezolizumab (anti-PD-L1) treatment. The sequence derives from a man between 65 and 85 years old with urothelial cancer. The gene calls are TRBV27 and TRBJ1-3, with D unresolved. This chain's CDR3 is CASSYRLAAHLIRNTIYF. Here the CDR3 DNA reads TGTGCCAGCAGTTACCGTTTAGCCGCCCACTTGATTCGGAACACCATATATTTT.